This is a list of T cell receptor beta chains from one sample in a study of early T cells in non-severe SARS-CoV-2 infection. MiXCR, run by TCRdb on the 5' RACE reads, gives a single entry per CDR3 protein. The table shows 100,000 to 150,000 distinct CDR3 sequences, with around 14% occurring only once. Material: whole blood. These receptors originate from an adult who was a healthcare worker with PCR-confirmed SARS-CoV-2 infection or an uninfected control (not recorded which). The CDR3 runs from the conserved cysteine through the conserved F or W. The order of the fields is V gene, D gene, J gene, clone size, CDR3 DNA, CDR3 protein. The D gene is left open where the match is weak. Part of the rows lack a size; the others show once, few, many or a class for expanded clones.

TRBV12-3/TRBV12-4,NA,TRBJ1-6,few,TGTGCCAGTCAGGGTTCCTATAATTCACCCCTCCACTTT,CASQGSYNSPLHF
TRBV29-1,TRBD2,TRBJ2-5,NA,TGCAGCGTTGGGGGAGCGGGGGTCGCGGAGACCCAGTACTTC,CSVGGAGVAETQYF
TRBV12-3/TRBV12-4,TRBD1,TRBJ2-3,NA,TGTGCCAGCATCTCTGGGACAGAGAACACAGATACGCAGTATTTT,CASISGTENTDTQYF
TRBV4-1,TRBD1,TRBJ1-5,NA,TGCGCCAGCAGCCAGGGGACAGTTAGCAATCAGCCCCAGCATTTT,CASSQGTVSNQPQHF
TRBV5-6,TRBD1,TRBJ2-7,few,TGTGCCAGCAGCAGCCGGGACAGGAGATACGAGCAGTACTTC,CASSSRDRRYEQYF
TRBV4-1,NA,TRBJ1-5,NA,TGCGCCAGCAGCCCTCGCCACGGGCAGAACAATCAGCCCCAGCATTTT,CASSPRHGQNNQPQHF
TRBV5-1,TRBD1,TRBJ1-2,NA,TGCGCCAGCAGCTTGGTGGGACAGAGCTATGGCTACACCTTC,CASSLVGQSYGYTF
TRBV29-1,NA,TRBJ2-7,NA,TGCAGCGTTGAAGATCCGGGCTACGAGCAGTACTTC,CSVEDPGYEQYF
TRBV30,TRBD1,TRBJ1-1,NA,TGTGCCTGGAGTTCACAGGGGGCCACTGAAGCTTTCTTT,CAWSSQGATEAFF
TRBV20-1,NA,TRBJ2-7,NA,TGCAGTGCCACAACAGTGGACGACGAGCAGTACTTC,CSATTVDDEQYF
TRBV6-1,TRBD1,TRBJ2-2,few,TGTGCCAGCAGTCTATGGACAGGGGGGACTACCGCGAACACCGGGGAGCTGTTTTTT,CASSLWTGGTTANTGELFF
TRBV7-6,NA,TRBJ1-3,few,TGTGCCAGCAGCTTAGTTAGCTCTGAAAACACCATATATTTT,CASSLVSSENTIYF
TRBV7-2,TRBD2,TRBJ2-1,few,TGTGCCAGCAGCTTAGAAGCTAGCGGGGGGGCCGGGTTCTTC,CASSLEASGGAGFF
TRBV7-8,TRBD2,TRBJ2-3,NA,TGTGCCAGCAGGCCGGGACTAGCGCGACCCGGGGGAACAGATACGCAGTATTTT,CASRPGLARPGGTDTQYF
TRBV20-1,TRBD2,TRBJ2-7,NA,TGCAGTGCTAGAAGGACTAGCGGAGCATACGAGCAGTACTTC,CSARRTSGAYEQYF
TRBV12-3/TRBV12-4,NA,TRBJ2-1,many,TGTGCCAGCACCATTACCGGGCCAAGGTACAATGAGCAGTTCTTC,CASTITGPRYNEQFF
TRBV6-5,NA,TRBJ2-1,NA,TGTGCCAAATTGGGGGGTCCCAGCTCCTACAATGAGCAGTTCTTC,CAKLGGPSSYNEQFF
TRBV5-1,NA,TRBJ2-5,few,TGCGCCAGCAGCTTGGCCCAGGGGCGAGGAGAGACCCAGTACTTC,CASSLAQGRGETQYF
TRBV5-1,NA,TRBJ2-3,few,TGCGCCAGCAGCTTCAACGGGCGGAGCACAGATACGCAGTATTTT,CASSFNGRSTDTQYF
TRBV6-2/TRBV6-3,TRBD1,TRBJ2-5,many,TGTGCCAGCAGTTACAATACGCCACAGGGGCAAGAGACCCAGTACTTC,CASSYNTPQGQETQYF
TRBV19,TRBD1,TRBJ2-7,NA,TGTGCCAGTAGTCGGACAGGAACTTACGAGCAGTACTTC,CASSRTGTYEQYF
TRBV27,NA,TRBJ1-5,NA,TGTGCCAGCAGTTTATCAGGGACCAATCAGCCCCAGCATTTT,CASSLSGTNQPQHF
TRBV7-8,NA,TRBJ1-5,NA,TGTGCCAGCAGCCCCACAAGGGCTCAGCCCCAGCATTTT,CASSPTRAQPQHF
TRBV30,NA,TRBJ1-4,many,TGTGCCTGGAGTCTTGGGGGGGTTAATGAAAAACTGTTTTTT,CAWSLGGVNEKLFF
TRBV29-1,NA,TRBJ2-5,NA,TGCAGCGTTGGAACAGTCCAAGAGACCCAGTACTTC,CSVGTVQETQYF
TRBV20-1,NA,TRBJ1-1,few,TGCAGTGCTAGAGATCTAGGGTACTCTGACACTGAAGCTTTCTTT,CSARDLGYSDTEAFF
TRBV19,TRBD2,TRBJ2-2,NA,TGTGCCAGTAGTAAAAGCGGGGGGCCCTTGTTTGCCGGGGAGCTGTTTTTT,CASSKSGGPLFAGELFF
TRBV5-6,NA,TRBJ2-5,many,TGTGCCAGCAGCTTCGGAGAGACCCAGTACTTC,CASSFGETQYF
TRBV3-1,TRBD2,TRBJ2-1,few,TGTGCCAGCAGTCAGGGGACTAGCTACAATGAGCAGTTCTTC,CASSQGTSYNEQFF
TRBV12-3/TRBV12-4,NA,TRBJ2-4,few,TGTGCCAGCCTGTTAGAGGGAGCCAAAAACATTCAGTACTTC,CASLLEGAKNIQYF
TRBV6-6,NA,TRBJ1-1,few,TGTGCCAGCCGACCGGCGGAACAGGGAGCTTTCTTT,CASRPAEQGAFF
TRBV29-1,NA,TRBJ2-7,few,TGCAGCGTTGAAGGTTCCCCCGGGACCTCAAGCTCCTACGAGCAGTACTTC,CSVEGSPGTSSSYEQYF
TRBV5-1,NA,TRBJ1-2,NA,TGCGCCAGCAGCCCCGGGGCAGAAATCAACCTCGGGGGCTACACCTTC,CASSPGAEINLGGYTF
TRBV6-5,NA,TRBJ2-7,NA,TGTGCCAGCAGCAATTCGTGGGGGCGGCCGGCGGGCGAGCAGTACTTC,CASSNSWGRPAGEQYF
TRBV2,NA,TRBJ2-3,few,TGTGCCAGCAGAGAAGGGAATACGCAGTATTTT,CASREGNTQYF
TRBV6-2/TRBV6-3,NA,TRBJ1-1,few,TGTGCCAGCAACTTACAGGGTACCACTGAAGCTTTCTTT,CASNLQGTTEAFF
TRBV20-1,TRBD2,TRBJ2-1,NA,TGCAGTGCTAGCGCCGGTAGCGGGCCTTACAATGAGCAGTTCTTC,CSASAGSGPYNEQFF
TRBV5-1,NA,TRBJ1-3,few,TGCGCCAGCAGCTTGGAGGGCAGCCGAAACACCATATATTTT,CASSLEGSRNTIYF
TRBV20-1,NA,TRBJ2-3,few,TGCAGTGCCGAAAATACAGATACGCAGTATTTT,CSAENTDTQYF
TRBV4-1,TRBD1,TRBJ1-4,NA,TGCGCCAGCAGCCAAGTGCAGGGGGCGAGTGAAAAACTGTTTTTT,CASSQVQGASEKLFF
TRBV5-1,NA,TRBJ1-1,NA,TGCGCCAGCAGCTTGGAGGGCCCGCCAATGAACACTGAAGCTTTCTTT,CASSLEGPPMNTEAFF
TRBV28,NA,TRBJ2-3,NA,TGTGCCAGCAGTCCACCGGGACTGGGGGCAGATACGCAGTATTTT,CASSPPGLGADTQYF
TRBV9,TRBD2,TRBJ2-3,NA,TGTGCCAGCAGCCCCCGTTTGACTAGCGGGGCCACAGATACGCAGTATTTT,CASSPRLTSGATDTQYF
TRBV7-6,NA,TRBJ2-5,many,TGTGCCAGCAGCTTATGGGGGGAGGAGACCCAGTACTTC,CASSLWGEETQYF
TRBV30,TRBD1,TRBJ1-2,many,TGTGCCTGGAACGACAGGGAAGACTATGGCTACACCTTC,CAWNDREDYGYTF